This is a list of T cell receptor beta chains from one sample in a study of early T cells in non-severe SARS-CoV-2 infection. One entry per CDR3 protein, called by TCRdb with MiXCR from the 5' RACE reads. The sample gives 40,000 to 55,000 distinct CDR3 sequences, under 7.5% of which show up once; roughly 8.5% is in the top ten. The specimen was whole blood. These TCRs come from an adult who was a healthcare worker with PCR-confirmed SARS-CoV-2 infection or an uninfected control (not recorded which). The CDR3 runs from the conserved cysteine through the conserved F or W. A D gene is named only where the DNA matches it firmly. Clone size is given for some rows only: seen once, a few or many times, or a class if the clone is expanded.

CDR3nt: TGTGCCAGCAGCCAGCCGGCCGCGAACACCGGGGAGCTGTTTTTT
CDR3aa: CASSQPAANTGELFF
d_gene: NA
v_gene: TRBV25-1
j_gene: TRBJ2-2
abundance: many

CDR3nt: TGTGCCAGCAGGCTAGCGGGGACCTACGAGCAGTACTTC
CDR3aa: CASRLAGTYEQYF
d_gene: TRBD2
v_gene: TRBV7-2
j_gene: TRBJ2-7
abundance: NA

CDR3nt: TGTGCCAGCAGCTTGGTCGGGGGATACACAGATACGCAGTATTTT
CDR3aa: CASSLVGGYTDTQYF
d_gene: NA
v_gene: TRBV5-4
j_gene: TRBJ2-3
abundance: many

CDR3nt: TGCAGTGCTAGAAAGATCACTAGCCAAGAGACCCAGTACTTC
CDR3aa: CSARKITSQETQYF
d_gene: NA
v_gene: TRBV20-1
j_gene: TRBJ2-5
abundance: NA

CDR3nt: TGTGCCAGCAGACCAGCCGGGACAGGATCACCCTACGAGCAGTACTTC
CDR3aa: CASRPAGTGSPYEQYF
d_gene: TRBD1
v_gene: TRBV28
j_gene: TRBJ2-7
abundance: NA

CDR3nt: TGTGCCAGCAGCGTGGGGACAGGGGGCTACGAGCAGTACTTC
CDR3aa: CASSVGTGGYEQYF
d_gene: TRBD1
v_gene: TRBV6-5
j_gene: TRBJ2-7
abundance: few

CDR3nt: TGTGCCAGCAGCCGCGCGGACGGATACGAGCAGTACTTC
CDR3aa: CASSRADGYEQYF
d_gene: NA
v_gene: TRBV3-1
j_gene: TRBJ2-7
abundance: many

CDR3nt: TGCGCCAGCAGCCGCGGACAGCCAAGCACAGATACGCAGTATTTT
CDR3aa: CASSRGQPSTDTQYF
d_gene: NA
v_gene: TRBV5-1
j_gene: TRBJ2-3
abundance: NA

CDR3nt: TGCAGTGCTAGAGATAGGGACAGGGGCCAAGAGACCCAGTACTTC
CDR3aa: CSARDRDRGQETQYF
d_gene: TRBD1
v_gene: TRBV20-1
j_gene: TRBJ2-5
abundance: many

CDR3nt: TGTGCCAGCAGTTTAGGACAGATTCGCGGGGAGCTGTTTTTT
CDR3aa: CASSLGQIRGELFF
d_gene: NA
v_gene: TRBV12-3/TRBV12-4
j_gene: TRBJ2-2
abundance: NA

CDR3nt: TGTGCCAGCAGGCCCGCGGGAACGTATAATTCACCCCTCCACTTT
CDR3aa: CASRPAGTYNSPLHF
d_gene: NA
v_gene: TRBV6-5
j_gene: TRBJ1-6
abundance: NA

CDR3nt: TGTGCCAGCAGCTTACGGGACAGACCTTACAATGAGCAGTTCTTC
CDR3aa: CASSLRDRPYNEQFF
d_gene: TRBD1
v_gene: TRBV11-2
j_gene: TRBJ2-1
abundance: many

CDR3nt: TGCAGCGTCGGTAAGGATTACTACGAGCAGTACTTC
CDR3aa: CSVGKDYYEQYF
d_gene: NA
v_gene: TRBV29-1
j_gene: TRBJ2-7
abundance: NA

CDR3nt: TGTGCCAGCAGCTTAGAAGACGCCGTGAGCTCTGGAAACACCATATATTTT
CDR3aa: CASSLEDAVSSGNTIYF
d_gene: NA
v_gene: TRBV7-9
j_gene: TRBJ1-3
abundance: NA

CDR3nt: TGTGCCAGCAGTTTAGGAGTAGGGAGCTCCTACAATGAGCAGTTCTTC
CDR3aa: CASSLGVGSSYNEQFF
d_gene: NA
v_gene: TRBV12-3/TRBV12-4
j_gene: TRBJ2-1
abundance: few

CDR3nt: TGTGCCAGCACCTACTCAGGGTCACACTATGGCTACACCTTC
CDR3aa: CASTYSGSHYGYTF
d_gene: NA
v_gene: TRBV7-9
j_gene: TRBJ1-2
abundance: few

CDR3nt: TGCGCCAGCAGCTCCCGACTTAACCAGGGCAGCTCCTACAATGAGCAGTTCTTC
CDR3aa: CASSSRLNQGSSYNEQFF
d_gene: NA
v_gene: TRBV5-1
j_gene: TRBJ2-1
abundance: many

CDR3nt: TGCAGTGCTAGAGGAGGACAGACCTATGGCTACACCTTC
CDR3aa: CSARGGQTYGYTF
d_gene: NA
v_gene: TRBV20-1
j_gene: TRBJ1-2
abundance: many

CDR3nt: TGTGCCAGCAGCTTAGCGGAAGGGCGGACTGAAGCTTTCTTT
CDR3aa: CASSLAEGRTEAFF
d_gene: NA
v_gene: TRBV7-6
j_gene: TRBJ1-1
abundance: NA

CDR3nt: TGTGCCAGCAGTCCACGACAGGGGGTTACCTACGAGCAGTACTTC
CDR3aa: CASSPRQGVTYEQYF
d_gene: TRBD1
v_gene: TRBV28
j_gene: TRBJ2-7
abundance: many

CDR3nt: TGTGCCTGGAATCAACAGGGTCTCCTCGGAAAACTGTTTTTT
CDR3aa: CAWNQQGLLGKLFF
d_gene: NA
v_gene: TRBV30
j_gene: TRBJ1-4
abundance: NA

CDR3nt: TGTGCCAGCAGCTTAGAGACTAGTGGTAGTGAGCAGTTCTTC
CDR3aa: CASSLETSGSEQFF
d_gene: NA
v_gene: TRBV7-9
j_gene: TRBJ2-1
abundance: many

CDR3nt: TGTGCCAGCCGTCCTCATTTTCGGAGCTCCTACGAGCAGTACTTC
CDR3aa: CASRPHFRSSYEQYF
d_gene: NA
v_gene: TRBV6-1
j_gene: TRBJ2-7
abundance: NA

CDR3nt: TGCGCCAGCAGCTTGAACGGGGGGCCAGGACCGGATACGCAGTATTTT
CDR3aa: CASSLNGGPGPDTQYF
d_gene: NA
v_gene: TRBV5-1
j_gene: TRBJ2-3
abundance: few

CDR3nt: TGTGCCAGCAGAAGCACAGATACGCAGTATTTT
CDR3aa: CASRSTDTQYF
d_gene: NA
v_gene: TRBV5-6
j_gene: TRBJ2-3
abundance: many

CDR3nt: TGCGCCAGCAGCTTGGACGAGACCCAGTACTTC
CDR3aa: CASSLDETQYF
d_gene: NA
v_gene: TRBV5-1
j_gene: TRBJ2-5
abundance: many

CDR3nt: TGTGCCAGCAGCTCCAGGGGGGGATTTTACAATGAGCAGTTCTTC
CDR3aa: CASSSRGGFYNEQFF
d_gene: NA
v_gene: TRBV7-3
j_gene: TRBJ2-1
abundance: NA

CDR3nt: TGTGCCAGCAGCTTTTTATCACAGGGGGACACCGGGGAGCTGTTTTTT
CDR3aa: CASSFLSQGDTGELFF
d_gene: TRBD1
v_gene: TRBV5-6
j_gene: TRBJ2-2
abundance: few

CDR3nt: TGCGCCAGCAGCAGTCGGGGGTTTGCCTACGAGCAGTACTTC
CDR3aa: CASSSRGFAYEQYF
d_gene: NA
v_gene: TRBV5-1
j_gene: TRBJ2-7
abundance: few

CDR3nt: TGTGCCAGCAGCTCCGGACAGTGGGAGTACTTC
CDR3aa: CASSSGQWEYF
d_gene: NA
v_gene: TRBV5-6
j_gene: TRBJ2-7
abundance: NA

CDR3nt: TGCGCCAGCAGCCATGAAGAGCGGGGGCAGTACAATGAGCAGTTCTTC
CDR3aa: CASSHEERGQYNEQFF
d_gene: TRBD2
v_gene: TRBV4-3
j_gene: TRBJ2-1
abundance: many